Each of the 23 T cell receptor beta chains below was sequenced from the same sample in a study of OX40 agonist ivuxolimab in advanced cancers. Produced via immunoSEQ multiplex PCR; TCRdb's table is partial and in-frame only. The table shows 60,000 to 70,000 clones, with around nine tenths occurring only once. This material consisted of CD4+ or CD8+ T cells sorted from blood, taken in a trial of the OX40 agonist ivuxolimab. The receptors stem from an adult with an advanced solid tumor such as melanoma, head and neck, liver or kidney cancer.

The chain has TRBV6-1 and TRBJ1-1, with 8 bases fitting TRBD1. Germline lookup yields CDR1 MNHNS and CDR2 SASEGT. The CDR3 runs 15 residues. Losses at the gene ends were 0 bases for V and 1 base for J; bases not matched to a gene: 1. CDR3: CASSEAGTGNTEAFF. The CDR3, as DNA: TGTGCCAGCAGTGAAGCGGGGACAGGGAACACTGAAGCTTTCTTT.

The chain couples TRBV11-2 to TRBJ1-6; 10 bases align to TRBD1. The CDR3 runs to 15 residues. Trimming took 5 bases from V and 7 from J; bases not matched to a gene: 5. CDR1 is SGHAT, CDR2 FQNNGV, per germline. The CDR3 here is CASSPWTGGNSPLHF. CDR3 sequence (DNA): TGTGCCAGCAGCCCCTGGACAGGGGGAAATTCACCCCTCCACTTT.

The V and J genes are TRBV2 and TRBJ2-1; possibly TRBD2 for D (5 bases). This CDR3 has 14 amino acids. Trimming removed 8 bases at V and 0 bases at J, with 11 bases between. Per the germline V gene, CDR1 is SNHLY and CDR2 is FYNNEI. The CDR3 sequence is CASCPGSSYNEQFF. Written as DNA, the CDR3 is TGTGCCAGCTGTCCGGGGTCCTCCTACAATGAGCAGTTCTTC.

The V gene is TRBV10-1, the J gene TRBJ2-3; TRBD2 is a possible D gene (6 bases). Trimming cost V 4 bases and J 1 base, with 6 bases left between them. The CDR3 is 13 amino acids. Germline-derived CDR1 and CDR2 are WNHNN and SYGVQD (reference sequence). CDR3 nucleotides: TGCGCCAGCAGTGGCGGGGGCACAGATACGCAGTATTTT. Residues: CASSGGGTDTQYF.

The V call is TRBV5-6, the J call TRBJ2-1, with TRBD2 as a possible D gene (6 bases). CDR3 length equals 14 residues. V lost 2 bases and J lost 0, with 6 bases in between. CDR1 and CDR2 (germline): SGHDT, YYEEEE. The CDR3 protein is CASSFGSSYNEQFF. CDR3 bases: TGTGCCAGCAGCTTCGGGAGCTCCTACAATGAGCAGTTCTTC.

The genes are TRBV6-6 and TRBJ1-4; unclear D gene. The CDR3 totals 13 residues. Deletions cut 8 bases from V and 8 bases from J, with 15 bases between. The germline V gene encodes CDR1 MNHNY and CDR2 SVGAGI (reference sequence). CDR3 in DNA: TGTGCCAGCGGGGAGCCTCGGAGCGAAAAACTGTTTTTT. Its translation is CASGEPRSEKLFF.

This chain connects TRBV11-2 to TRBJ2-1; D is uncertain. The CDR3 spans 13 residues. Germline values: CDR1 SGHAT, CDR2 FQNNGV. The ends were cut back, 4 bases at V and 6 bases at J, with 10 bases in the middle. The CDR3 sequence: CASSYTPVNEQFF. The DNA for the CDR3 is TGTGCCAGCAGCTACACCCCTGTCAATGAGCAGTTCTTC.

The chain has TRBV2 and TRBJ2-2; D is uncertain. Trimming removed 0 bases at V and 7 bases at J, with 9 bases between. This CDR3 has 14 residues. The germline gives CDR1 SNHLY, CDR2 FYNNEI. The CDR3 region has the DNA TGTGCCAGCAGTGAAGCGTCAGAAGTCGGGGAGCTGTTTTTT. Protein sequence: CASSEASEVGELFF.

The rearrangement links TRBV5-6 to TRBJ2-1; 12 nucleotides agree with TRBD2. V lost 4 bases to trimming and J lost 14 bases; unmatched junction nucleotides: 7. The CDR3 consists of 13 residues. Germline V gene data show CDR1 as SGHDT and CDR2 as YYEEEE. The CDR3 loop is CASSTWLAGGEFF. CDR3 DNA sequence: TGTGCCAGCAGCACCTGGCTAGCGGGAGGGGAGTTCTTC.

This sequence joins TRBV7-6 and TRBJ2-3, with D possibly TRBD1 on 6 matching bases. This CDR3 has 15 residues. Deletions cut 7 bases from V and 2 bases from J, with 16 bases between. Germline V CDR1 and CDR2: SGHVS, FNYEAQ. The CDR3 nucleotides read TGTGCCAGCAATCAGAGGGGGAGTCCCACAGATACGCAGTATTTT. Translated, it gives CASNQRGSPTDTQYF. The full variable domain, completed using reference TRBV7-6 and TRBJ2-3, is GAGVSQSPRYKVTKRGQDVALRCDPISGHVSLYWYRQALGQGPEFLTYFNYEAQQDKSGLPNDRFSAERPEGSISTLTIQRTEQRDSAMYRCASNQRGSPTDTQYFGPGTRLTVL.

The chain couples TRBV28 to TRBJ2-1; no definite D call. V dropped 2 bases and J dropped 0 bases, with 5 bases sitting between them. Germline V gene data show CDR1 as MDHEN and CDR2 as SYDVKM. This CDR3 is built from 14 residues. CDR3 nucleotide sequence: TGTGCCAGCAGTTTAGGGTTCTCCTACAATGAGCAGTTCTTC. It encodes CASSLGFSYNEQFF.

This clone appeared a single time. This chain uses TRBV27 with TRBJ2-3; D is unresolved. CDR1 is MNHEY, CDR2 SMNVEV, per germline (reference sequence). Trimming removed 7 bases from V and 5 bases from J, with 19 bases in between. The CDR3 is 15 amino acids. The CDR3 loop reads CASTTHSIGRDTQYF. The CDR3, as DNA: TGTGCCAGCACAACCCACTCCATTGGGCGAGATACGCAGTATTTT.

The J gene is TRBJ2-2, the V gene TRBV7-9; 8 bases align to TRBD1. After removal of 7 bases from V and 5 bases from J, the junction contained 12 bases not matched to a gene. Germline V CDR1 and CDR2: SEHNR, FQNEAQ (reference sequence). This CDR3 is built from 16 residues. The CDR3 region has the DNA TGTGCCAGCAACCGATTTCGGACAGGGCGGACCGGGGAGCTGTTTTTT. Translated: CASNRFRTGRTGELFF.

This clone is a singleton in its sample. The genes are TRBV5-1 and TRBJ2-2; 7 bases line up with TRBD1. Germline CDR1 SGHRS, CDR2 YFSETQ. The CDR3 contains 15 residues. With V trimmed by 0 bases and J by 4 bases, 3 bases remained unmatched. The CDR3 bases are TGCGCCAGCAGCTTGGGACAGGGTTCCACCGGGGAGCTGTTTTTT. Translation gives CASSLGQGSTGELFF.

This chain uses TRBV11-2 with TRBJ2-1; 14 nucleotides match TRBD2. Germline loops: CDR1 SGHAT, CDR2 FQNNGV. The CDR3 loop spans 14 amino acids. With V trimmed by 5 bases and J by 11 bases, 5 bases remained unmatched. CDR3 DNA: TGTGCCAGCAGCCTCGGGACTAGCGGGAGCCAGCAGTTCTTC. It yields the protein CASSLGTSGSQQFF. Complete variable domain (other parts from reference TRBV11-2 and TRBJ2-1): EAGVAQSPRYKIIEKRQSVAFWCNPISGHATLYWYQQILGQGPKLLIQFQNNGVVDDSQLPKDRFSAERLKGVDSTLKIQPAKLEDSAVYLCASSLGTSGSQQFFGPGTRLTVL.

This sequence joins TRBV6-1 and TRBJ2-1; D perhaps matches TRBD2 (5 bases). V was cut by 7 bases and J by 9 bases, with 22 bases left in between. Germline CDR1 reads MNHNS; CDR2 reads SASEGT. There are 15 residues in the CDR3. Written as DNA, the CDR3 is TGTGCCAGCATCCTGACCCCTTTACGGGATCCTGAGCAGTTCTTC. Its translation: CASILTPLRDPEQFF.

This clone occurred once. This chain links TRBV4-1 with TRBJ2-1, with 8 bases aligning to TRBD2. Per germline, CDR1 MGHRA and CDR2 YSYEKL. Unmatched junction bases numbered 11, after V lost 8 bases and J lost 11 bases. This CDR3 has 13 residues. This chain's CDR3 is CASGSASGFQQFF. CDR3 in DNA: TGCGCCAGCGGGTCGGCTAGCGGGTTTCAGCAGTTCTTC.

The rearrangement uses TRBV4-1 and TRBJ2-7, with TRBD1 as a possible D gene (6 bases). Trimming took off 0 bases at V and 4 bases at J, with 19 bases between the two ends. Germline CDR1 MGHRA, CDR2 YSYEKL. The CDR3 covers 17 residues. The CDR3 region has the DNA TGCGCCAGCAGCCAAGACCTGGGGGCTACCTCGGGGTACGAGCAGTACTTC. Translated: CASSQDLGATSGYEQYF.

This chain links TRBV28 with TRBJ2-5; no definite D call. This CDR3 comprises 14 residues. Germline CDR1 and CDR2: MDHEN and SYDVKM. Trimming took off 5 bases at V and 5 bases at J, with 15 bases between the two ends. The DNA for the CDR3 is TGTGCCAGCAGTACTTATACCCGGATTGAGACCCAGTACTTC. Residues: CASSTYTRIETQYF.

This chain connects TRBV5-1 to TRBJ2-7; 7 nucleotides line up with TRBD2. The CDR3 runs 14 residues. With V trimmed by 0 bases and J by 4 bases, 4 bases remained unmatched. Per the germline V gene, CDR1 is SGHRS and CDR2 is YFSETQ. The CDR3 DNA sequence: TGCGCCAGCAGCTTGGGACTTAGCGGGTACGAGCAGTACTTC. It translates to CASSLGLSGYEQYF.

The chain combines TRBV11-2 with TRBJ2-3; 9 bases are shared with TRBD2. Germline V gene lookup returns CDR1 SGHAT and CDR2 FQNNGV. The CDR3 consists of 18 residues. J gave up 0 bases and V 5 bases, and 12 bases lay outside the gene matches. In DNA form, the CDR3 reads TGTGCCAGCAGCCCGCCCGGACTAGCGCTCCATAGCACAGATACGCAGTATTTT. This translates into CASSPPGLALHSTDTQYF.

This chain connects TRBV28 to TRBJ2-6; D gene unclear. This CDR3 is 12 amino acids long. Germline V gene data show CDR1 as MDHEN and CDR2 as SYDVKM. Trimming took 7 bases from V and 0 from J, leaving 1 base between them. The CDR3 region is CASNSGANVLTF. The CDR3 coding sequence is TGTGCCAGCAACTCTGGGGCCAACGTCCTGACTTTC.

The CDR3 DNA follows: TGTGCCAGCAGCCCGATAGGACTAGCGGGAGTCGCCGGGGAGCTGTTTTTT. This translates into CASSPIGLAGVAGELFF. This rearrangement joins TRBV7-8 to TRBJ2-2, with 13 positions matching TRBD2. Germline assignment: CDR1 SGHVS and CDR2 FQNEAQ. CDR3 length: 17 amino acids. The V segment lost 5 bases and the J segment 6 bases; nucleotides outside the gene matches: 9.